The rows below give T cell receptor beta chains drawn from one sample of a study of PD-1 blockade in classical Hodgkin lymphoma. Method: immunoSEQ multiplex PCR; TCRdb's copy keeps in-frame clones and lacks some. The sample carries tens of thousands of clones, approximately 90% recorded once. The source was peripheral blood mononuclear cells (PBMCs), collected before the fourth cycle of nivolumab. Receptors were obtained from a human donor with classical Hodgkin lymphoma. CDR3s include the opening cysteine and the closing phenylalanine or tryptophan. A D gene is named only where the DNA matches it firmly. Only some rows state a clone size, as once, few, many or a class for expanded clones.

. | TRBJ2-7 | TRBD2 | TRBV7-9 | CASSLSVAGEGQQYF | TGTGCCAGCAGCTTATCAGTAGCGGGAGAGGGCCAGCAGTACTTC
. | TRBJ2-1 | TRBD2 | TRBV7-2 | CASSLGLAGVEQFF | TGTGCCAGCAGCTTAGGACTAGCGGGAGTTGAGCAGTTCTTC
. | TRBJ2-7 | . | TRBV2 | CASSDRTTLGEQYF | TGTGCCAGCAGTGACCGGACTACCCTCGGAGAGCAGTACTTC
. | TRBJ1-1 | . | TRBV5-8 | CASSSRQEFGEAFF | TGTGCCAGCAGCTCCCGACAGGAGTTCGGTGAAGCTTTCTTT
. | TRBJ1-5 | . | TRBV18 | CASSPNAGGNQPQHF | TGTGCCAGCTCACCAAATGCAGGGGGCAATCAGCCCCAGCATTTT
. | TRBJ2-7 | . | TRBV30 | CAWTVSSYEQYF | TGTGCCTGGACAGTGAGCTCCTACGAGCAGTACTTC
. | TRBJ1-1 | . | TRBV11-2 | CASSLERNTEAFF | TGTGCCAGCAGCTTAGAAAGGAACACTGAAGCTTTCTTT
. | TRBJ2-3 | . | TRBV2 | CARGKGGRGDTQYF | TGTGCCAGGGGTAAGGGGGGGCGCGGAGATACGCAGTATTTT
. | TRBJ2-7 | . | TRBV19 | CASSIRQGNYEQYF | TGTGCCAGTAGTATTAGGCAGGGTAACTACGAGCAGTACTTC
. | TRBJ2-3 | TRBD2 | TRBV6-4 | CASSPSGSGTDTQYF | TGTGCCAGCAGTCCGAGCGGGAGTGGAACAGATACGCAGTATTTT
. | TRBJ1-3 | . | TRBV29-1 | CSVIQGFFGNTIYF | TGCAGCGTAATTCAGGGCTTTTTCGGAAACACCATATATTTT
. | TRBJ2-5 | TRBD2 | TRBV30 | CAWSAGAGGRWETQYF | TGTGCCTGGAGTGCAGGTGCGGGGGGGAGGTGGGAGACCCAGTACTTC
. | TRBJ2-3 | TRBD2 | TRBV19 | CASSGAGRVTDTQYF | TGTGCCAGTAGTGGGGCAGGGAGGGTCACAGATACGCAGTATTTT
. | TRBJ1-1 | . | TRBV30 | CAWSVLGGPTEAFF | TGTGCCTGGAGTGTACTCGGGGGACCCACTGAAGCTTTCTTT
. | TRBJ1-6 | TRBD1 | TRBV18 | CASSPRVVRGLEGSSPLHF | TGTGCCAGCTCACCACGGGTTGTCAGGGGGCTGGAAGGGAGTTCACCCCTCCACTTT
. | TRBJ2-3 | TRBD2 | TRBV4-2 | CASSQDIGLAGVAGTDTQYF | TGTGCCAGCAGCCAAGATATAGGGCTAGCGGGGGTCGCAGGCACAGATACGCAGTATTTT
. | TRBJ1-2 | . | TRBV27 | CASSPAESGLGYGYTF | TGTGCCAGCAGCCCGGCGGAGTCAGGGCTGGGCTATGGCTACACCTTC
once | TRBJ2-3 | . | TRBV11-3 | CASSPNGGTGTDTQYF | TGTGCCAGCAGCCCCAATGGGGGAACGGGCACAGATACGCAGTATTTT
. | TRBJ2-5 | . | TRBV9 | CASSVGLGGHGTQYF | TGTGCCAGCAGCGTAGGACTAGGGGGGCATGGGACCCAGTACTTC
. | TRBJ2-7 | . | TRBV5-1 | CASSPGGRDREQYF | TGCGCCAGCAGCCCTGGAGGGCGGGATAGGGAGCAGTACTTC
. | TRBJ1-1 | . | TRBV5-1 | CASSLPGATEAFF | TGCGCCAGCAGCTTGCCGGGGGCCACTGAAGCTTTCTTT
. | TRBJ1-2 | . | TRBV9 | CASSLRDGGRYGYTF | TGTGCCAGCAGCCTGCGGGACGGCGGCCGCTATGGCTACACCTTC
. | TRBJ2-7 | . | TRBV15 | CATSRDLKAVSPYEQYF | TGTGCCACCAGCAGAGATCTGAAGGCAGTCTCGCCTTACGAGCAGTACTTC
. | TRBJ2-3 | . | TRBV5-1 | CASSYPQGTDTQYF | TGCGCCAGCAGCTACCCACAGGGAACAGATACGCAGTATTTT
. | TRBJ2-5 | . | TRBV19 | CASSIAGGFFQETQYF | TGTGCCAGTAGTATAGCGGGGGGCTTCTTCCAAGAGACCCAGTACTTC
. | TRBJ2-1 | . | TRBV11-2 | CASSLELRRSSYNEQFF | TGTGCCAGCAGCTTAGAGCTTCGGCGATCCTCCTACAATGAGCAGTTCTTC
. | TRBJ1-1 | . | TRBV5-4 | CASSFVSGMNTEAFF | TGTGCCAGCAGCTTCGTGTCGGGTATGAACACTGAAGCTTTCTTT
. | TRBJ2-1 | TRBD1 | TRBV7-9 | CASSLTGQGNEQFF | TGTGCCAGCAGCTTAACCGGACAGGGCAATGAGCAGTTCTTC
. | TRBJ1-5 | . | TRBV9 | CASSVSTNSNQPQHF | TGTGCCAGCAGCGTGAGTACAAATAGCAATCAGCCCCAGCATTTT
. | TRBJ2-7 | . | TRBV10-3 | CAIREDSFYEQYF | TGTGCCATCAGGGAGGACAGTTTCTACGAGCAGTACTTC